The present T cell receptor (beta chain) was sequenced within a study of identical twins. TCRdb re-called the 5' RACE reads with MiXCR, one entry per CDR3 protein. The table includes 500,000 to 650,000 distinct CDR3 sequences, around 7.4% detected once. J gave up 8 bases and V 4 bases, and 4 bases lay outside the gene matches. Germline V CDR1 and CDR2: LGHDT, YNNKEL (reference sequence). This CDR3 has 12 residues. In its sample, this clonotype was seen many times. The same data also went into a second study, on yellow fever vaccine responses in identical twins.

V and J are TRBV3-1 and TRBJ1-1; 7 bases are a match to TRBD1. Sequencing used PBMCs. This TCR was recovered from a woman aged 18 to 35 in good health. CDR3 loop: CASSRGQWEAFF. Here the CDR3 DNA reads TGTGCCAGCAGCCGGGGACAGTGGGAAGCTTTCTTT.